This T cell receptor (beta chain) was profiled in a study of cytomegalovirus exposure and HLA in healthy donors. Background on the study: According to later analysis, the same platform produced the 100 to 150 validation and approximately 630 first-cohort repertoires.

Study-wide findings and caveats: Most TCR sequences showed up rarely, but some public TCRs showed up in many donors. In vitro assays verified that a few CMV-associated chains recognized CMV antigens specifically. The study designated 164 TCR beta chains cytomegalovirus-associated.

Worth noting for this clone: As yet, its antigen is unknown.

The CDR3 is 15 amino acids. The germline V gene encodes CDR1 ENHRY and CDR2 SYGVKD. With 0 bases removed from V and 2 bases from J, the gap between germline ends came to 8 bases. The data were produced by immunoSEQ multiplex PCR, yet TCRdb's version contains in-frame clones alone and is incomplete. The table lists 50,000 to 80,000 clones, 95% of them singletons. The source of this sequence is a woman under 30 in good health and CMV-seropositive. The chain uses TRBV10-3 and TRBJ1-3; D possibly corresponds to TRBD1 (5 bases). The sample was PBMCs. CDR3 sequence reads: CAISESLDTGNTIYF. CDR3 sequence (DNA): TGTGCCATCAGTGAGTCCTTGGACACTGGAAACACCATATATTTT.